Listed here are 32 T cell receptor beta chains from one sample, sequenced in a study of T-cell memory formation after mild COVID-19. TCRdb reprocessed the 5' RACE reads via MiXCR and lists one record per CDR3 protein. The table includes some 340,000 distinct CDR3 sequences, 13% detected once. Sequencing was carried out using PBMCs or a T cell subset sorted from them (not recorded which). The receptor source for this set is a young man who had mild COVID-19 (a few samples of this study predate the infection). Cell type and time point are not known.

This sequence joins TRBV4-2 and TRBJ2-1; D is possibly TRBD2 (6 bases). CDR3 size: 15 residues. CDR1 LGHNA and CDR2 YNFKEQ come from the germline V gene. V shed 2 bases and J shed 6 bases, with 14 bases lying between them. DNA for the CDR3: TGTGCCAGCAGCCAAATCATCGGGAGTTTCAATGAGCAGTTCTTC. Protein product: CASSQIIGSFNEQFF.

This clonotype has just a few counts. The chain recombines TRBV10-1 with TRBJ2-3; TRBD2 is a possible D gene (5 bases). Germline lookup yields CDR1 WNHNN and CDR2 SYGVQD (reference sequence). The V end lost 5 bases, the J end lost 0 bases, and 15 bases lay between the germline ends. The CDR3 loop spans 16 amino acids. The CDR3 spells CASSWAPGLSTDTQYF. In nucleotides, the CDR3 is TGCGCCAGCAGTTGGGCCCCGGGGTTGAGCACAGATACGCAGTATTTT.

The sample holds many counts of this clonotype. This rearrangement joins TRBV29-1 to TRBJ2-7; D call uncertain. Trimming took off 4 bases at V and 0 bases at J, with 10 bases between the two ends. This CDR3 is built from 13 residues. Germline V lookup: CDR1 SQVTM, CDR2 ANQGSEA. CDR3 DNA sequence: TGCAGCGTTGTGGGCCGTTTCTCCTACGAGCAGTACTTC. Protein sequence: CSVVGRFSYEQYF.

The J gene is TRBJ2-1, the V gene TRBV4-2; TRBD2 matches at 11 bases. CDR1 LGHNA and CDR2 YNFKEQ come from the germline V gene. V dropped 0 bases and J dropped 7; count of bases not matched to a gene: 11. This CDR3 contains 18 residues. As DNA, the CDR3 is TGTGCCAGCAGCCAAGAAGCGGTTAGCGGGGGGGCGCTTAATGAGCAGTTCTTC. Translated, it gives CASSQEAVSGGALNEQFF.

The chain employs TRBV7-2 and TRBJ2-5, with no clear D. Germline V lookup: CDR1 SGHTA, CDR2 FQGNSA. CDR3 length: 13 amino acids. With 5 bases removed from V and 4 bases from J, the gap between germline ends came to 11 bases. The CDR3 DNA is TGTGCCAGCAGCCCCTCCCCCCGAGAGACCCAGTACTTC. Residues: CASSPSPRETQYF.

This clonotype was counted between two and nine times. The chain is built from TRBV2 and TRBJ2-1; D possibly corresponds to TRBD1 (6 bases). The V end lost 4 bases, the J end lost 5 bases, and 12 bases lay between the germline ends. The CDR3 is made up of 14 amino acids. CDR1 is SNHLY, CDR2 FYNNEI, per germline. The CDR3 loop reads CASSGSQGNNEQFF. The DNA of the CDR3 is TGTGCCAGCAGTGGCTCACAGGGCAACAATGAGCAGTTCTTC.

The chain couples TRBV24-1 to TRBJ2-3; D is undetermined. CDR3 length equals 14 residues. The V end was cut by 0 bases, the J end by 6 bases, with 9 bases between. Germline V gene lookup returns CDR1 KGHDR and CDR2 SFDVKD. CDR3 residues: CATSDLSPRDTQYF. CDR3 DNA: TGTGCCACCAGTGATTTGTCGCCCCGGGATACGCAGTATTTT.

This clonotype was counted between two and nine times. This chain joins TRBV18 and TRBJ1-1; 7 nucleotides align to TRBD1. Germline V gene sequence: CDR1 KGHSH, CDR2 LQKENI. V gave up 0 bases and J gave up 0 bases; unmatched junction bases: 7. The length of the CDR3 is 17 residues. This chain's CDR3 is CASSPPRRGTVNTEAFF. Here the CDR3 DNA reads TGTGCCAGCTCACCACCCCGCAGGGGGACGGTGAACACTGAAGCTTTCTTT.

The genes are TRBV19 and TRBJ2-2, with D uncertain. V lost 4 bases and J lost 6, with 6 bases in between. Germline V gene data show CDR1 as LNHDA and CDR2 as SQIVND (reference sequence). The CDR3 loop spans 12 amino acids. CDR3 protein: CASSNAAGELFF. The CDR3 region has the DNA TGTGCCAGTAGTAACGCCGCCGGGGAGCTGTTTTTT. Combining the CDR3 with reference TRBV19 and TRBJ2-2 gives the whole variable domain DGGITQSPKYLFRKEGQNVTLSCEQNLNHDAMYWYRQDPGQGLRLIYYSQIVNDFQKGDIAEGYSVSREKKESFPLTVTSAQKNPTAFYLCASSNAAGELFFGEGSRLTVL.

This clonotype was recorded many times. The gene calls are TRBV5-1 and TRBJ2-7; perhaps D is TRBD1 or TRBD2 (5 bases each). CDR3 size: 14 residues. Between the trimmed V and J ends, which lost 4 bases and 5 bases, there was a span of 16 bases. The V gene's germline CDR1 is SGHRS and CDR2 YFSETQ. CDR3 sequence (DNA): TGCGCCAGCAGCGTAGGGACCTTCAGTGACGAGCAGTACTTC. Translating it yields CASSVGTFSDEQYF.

In this sample, this clonotype turned up a few times. V gene TRBV2 combines with J gene TRBJ1-2; D gene ambiguous. The CDR3 runs to 13 residues. Germline V CDR1 and CDR2: SNHLY, FYNNEI. The V end lost 2 bases, the J end lost 0 bases, and 4 bases lay between the germline ends. CDR3 loop: CASSELANYGYTF. The CDR3 DNA reads as TGTGCCAGCAGTGAATTAGCTAACTATGGCTACACCTTC.

There are a few counts of this clonotype. The chain joins TRBV6-5 to TRBJ2-7; 9 nucleotides align to TRBD1. Per germline, CDR1 MNHEY and CDR2 SVGAGI. V trimming: 5 bases; J trimming: 4 bases; junction bases outside the gene matches: 3. This CDR3 is 13 amino acids long. This CDR3 reads CASSNRGQYEQYF. In nucleotides, the CDR3 is TGTGCCAGCAGTAACAGGGGGCAGTACGAGCAGTACTTC.

The table lists this clonotype with a few counts. J is TRBJ2-2 and V is TRBV5-5, with 7 bases matching TRBD1. The CDR3 totals 16 residues. CDR1 SGHKS and CDR2 YYEKEE come from the germline V gene (reference sequence). V gave up 4 bases and J gave up 4 bases; unmatched junction bases: 10. The CDR3, as DNA: TGTGCCAGCAGCCTCCGACAGGGAGTGAGCACCGGGGAGCTGTTTTTT. Translation gives CASSLRQGVSTGELFF.

This clonotype was picked up many times. The junction shows a germline mismatch at one end, possibly a read error. The chain links TRBV29-1 to TRBJ2-1; D remains ambiguous. CDR3 size: 13 residues. Germline lookup yields CDR1 SQVTM and CDR2 ANQGSEA. CDR3 protein: CSVGPYSSNEQFF. The CDR3 region has the DNA TGCAGCGTCGGACCCTACTCCTCCAATGAGCAGTTCTTC.

This clonotype was counted only a few times. The V call is TRBV20-1, the J call TRBJ2-3, with 10 bases that match TRBD1. CDR1 DFQATT and CDR2 SNEGSKA come from the germline V gene (reference sequence). The CDR3 consists of 15 residues. V lost 5 bases, J lost 2 bases, and 7 bases stayed unmatched. In nucleotides, the CDR3 is TGCAGTGCTGCTAGACAGGGGGCGTACACAGATACGCAGTATTTT. It yields the protein CSAARQGAYTDTQYF.

This clonotype was counted between two and nine times. The J gene is TRBJ2-1, the V gene TRBV5-1; 9 bases are shared with TRBD1. This CDR3 has 15 residues. Per germline, CDR1 SGHRS and CDR2 YFSETQ. The V segment lost 3 bases and the J segment 9 bases; nucleotides outside the gene matches: 10. The CDR3 sequence: CASSSQDRGSGEQFF. CDR3 DNA sequence: TGCGCCAGCAGCTCGCAGGACAGGGGATCGGGTGAGCAGTTCTTC.

This clonotype was detected ten times or more. V gene TRBV20-1 combines with J gene TRBJ1-2; D not certain. The CDR3 is 13 residues long. Germline V gene sequence: CDR1 DFQATT, CDR2 SNEGSKA (reference sequence). With 3 bases removed from V and 4 bases from J, the gap between germline ends came to 12 bases. CDR3 residues: CSASTGVGYGYTF. The CDR3 nucleotides read TGCAGTGCTAGTACCGGGGTCGGCTATGGCTACACCTTC.

V is TRBV20-1 and J is TRBJ2-7, with D tentatively TRBD2 (5 bases). The CDR3 covers 13 residues. Germline V gene data show CDR1 as DFQATT and CDR2 as SNEGSKA (reference sequence). Trimming left V 5 bases short and J 1 base short, with 12 bases between. This CDR3 is CSAGPEGSYEQYF. In nucleotides, the CDR3 is TGCAGTGCTGGGCCTGAGGGATCCTACGAGCAGTACTTC.

The V gene is TRBV5-5, the J gene TRBJ2-2; 7 bases map to TRBD1. V gave up 0 bases and J gave up 6 bases; unmatched junction bases: 8. This CDR3 region has 16 residues. CDR1 is SGHKS and CDR2 is YYEKEE in the germline V gene (reference sequence). The CDR3 here is CASSLGQGWGSGELFF. CDR3 nucleotide sequence: TGTGCCAGCAGCTTGGGACAGGGTTGGGGGTCCGGGGAGCTGTTTTTT.

The chain carries TRBV5-1 and TRBJ2-6, with D uncertain. Trimming stripped 0 bases from V and 0 bases from J, with 13 bases between. This CDR3 has 18 residues. The germline CDR1 and CDR2 sequences are SGHRS and YFSETQ. The CDR3 spells CASSLGFGAGSGANVLTF. Here the CDR3 DNA reads TGCGCCAGCAGCTTGGGGTTTGGCGCCGGCTCTGGGGCCAACGTCCTGACTTTC.

The chain couples TRBV5-1 to TRBJ1-1, with TRBD1 matching over 10 bases. Losses at the gene ends were 0 bases for V and 5 bases for J; bases not matched to a gene: 7. CDR3 length: 16 residues. Germline V gene lookup returns CDR1 SGHRS and CDR2 YFSETQ. The CDR3 DNA reads TGCGCCAGCAGCTTGGGACAGGGGGCCCGAGGTACTGAAGCTTTCTTT. Encoded protein: CASSLGQGARGTEAFF.

This clonotype was detected a few times. The CDR3 nucleotides read TGCGCCAGCAGCTTGGCTTCAATGGGTACGAATTCACCCCTCCACTTT. It translates to CASSLASMGTNSPLHF. The chain employs TRBV5-1 and TRBJ1-6; D not certain. The length of the CDR3 is 16 residues. The V end lost 0 bases, the J end lost 7 bases, and 14 bases lay between the germline ends. In germline, CDR1 is SGHRS, CDR2 YFSETQ. The full variable domain, rest sourced from reference TRBV5-1 and TRBJ1-6, is KAGVTQTPRYLIKTRGQQVTLSCSPISGHRSVSWYQQTPGQGLQFLFEYFSETQRNKGNFPGRFSGRQFSNSRSEMNVSTLELGDSALYLCASSLASMGTNSPLHFGNGTRLTVT.

There are many counts of this clonotype. The chain recombines TRBV28 with TRBJ2-1, with 8 positions matching TRBD2. From germline, CDR1 is MDHEN and CDR2 SYDVKM. The CDR3 spans 13 residues. V lost 4 bases to trimming and J lost 15 bases; unmatched junction nucleotides: 11. The CDR3 protein is CASSYPGGRQRFF. The DNA of the CDR3 is TGTGCCAGCAGTTACCCGGGGGGGCGTCAGCGGTTCTTC. Using reference TRBV28 and TRBJ2-1 for the parts outside the CDR3, the full variable domain is DVKVTQSSRYLVKRTGEKVFLECVQDMDHENMFWYRQDPGLGLRLIYFSYDVKMKEKGDIPEGYSVSREKKERFSLILESASTNQTSMYLCASSYPGGRQRFFGPGTRLTVL.

The V gene is TRBV4-1, the J gene TRBJ1-2, with D perhaps matching TRBD1 (6 bases). The V gene's germline CDR1 is MGHRA and CDR2 YSYEKL. CDR3 size: 13 residues. Trimming pared 0 bases from V and 8 bases from J, leaving 10 bases between. CDR3 region: CASSQEGGWGYTF. In nucleotides, the CDR3 is TGCGCCAGCAGCCAAGAGGGGGGCTGGGGCTACACCTTC.

V gene TRBV5-4 combines with J gene TRBJ1-1; D remains unclear. The CDR3 loop spans 16 amino acids. In germline, CDR1 is SGHNT, CDR2 YYREEE (reference sequence). With 3 bases removed from V and 1 base from J, the gap between germline ends came to 16 bases. The CDR3 coding sequence is TGTGCCAGCAGCTCGGGTGGCATACGACAGAACACTGAAGCTTTCTTT. Translation gives CASSSGGIRQNTEAFF.

CDR3 DNA sequence: TGTGCCAGCTCACCAGAGAGTAGTGACACTGAAGCTTTCTTT. Residues: CASSPESSDTEAFF. This sequence joins TRBV18 and TRBJ1-1; no clear D. Germline assignment: CDR1 KGHSH and CDR2 LQKENI. This CDR3 has 14 amino acids. The ends were cut back, 2 bases at V and 3 bases at J, with 10 bases in the middle.

This clonotype has just a few counts. The CDR3 bases are TGCAGTGCAAGGGGGGACAGGCGGTCCCACCAGCTTCCCTACACCAGCTCCTACGAGCAGTACTTC. This translates into CSARGDRRSHQLPYTSSYEQYF. The chain couples TRBV20-1 to TRBJ2-7; 8 bases are shared with TRBD1. The CDR3 has 22 amino acids. Germline CDR1 and CDR2: DFQATT and SNEGSKA (reference sequence). V dropped 6 bases and J dropped 0; count of bases not matched to a gene: 31.

This clonotype was picked up a small number of times. The chain carries TRBV28 and TRBJ1-2, with unresolved D. CDR1 MDHEN and CDR2 SYDVKM come from the germline V gene. This CDR3 spans 12 amino acids. Trimming took off 7 bases at V and 0 bases at J, with 6 bases between the two ends. The CDR3 here is CASTTANYGYTF. CDR3 in DNA: TGTGCCAGCACCACCGCTAACTATGGCTACACCTTC.

The V and J genes are TRBV27 and TRBJ1-5, with TRBD1 identical over 7 bases. The trim removed 5 bases at V and 3 bases at J, leaving 7 bases unmatched. This CDR3 region has 15 residues. Germline V lookup: CDR1 MNHEY, CDR2 SMNVEV (reference sequence). The CDR3 nucleotides read TGTGCCAGCAGTAGGGCAGGGGGTTCCAATCAGCCCCAGCATTTT. It translates to CASSRAGGSNQPQHF.

The chain links TRBV4-3 to TRBJ2-6; D is unresolved. V gave up 0 bases and J gave up 4 bases, with 13 bases separating them. Germline CDR1 and CDR2: LGHNA and YSLEER. The CDR3 sequence is 17 residues long. The CDR3 region is CASSQDLKGSGANVLTF. The CDR3, as DNA: TGCGCCAGCAGCCAAGATCTGAAAGGTTCCGGGGCCAACGTCCTGACTTTC.

The chain employs TRBV4-1 and TRBJ2-2; D uncertain. Germline CDR1 and CDR2: MGHRA and YSYEKL. This CDR3 comprises 14 residues. The germline V and J ends were trimmed by 0 bases and 2 bases, with 4 bases remaining between them. CDR3: CASSQEPNTGELFF. DNA for the CDR3: TGCGCCAGCAGCCAAGAACCTAACACCGGGGAGCTGTTTTTT.

J is TRBJ1-1 and V is TRBV7-9; 11 nucleotides align to TRBD1. The CDR3 loop spans 16 amino acids. In germline, CDR1 is SEHNR, CDR2 FQNEAQ (reference sequence). V dropped 5 bases and J dropped 1; count of bases not matched to a gene: 6. CDR3 residues: CASSRRGQGENTEAFF. CDR3 in DNA: TGTGCCAGCAGCCGCCGGGGACAGGGGGAGAACACTGAAGCTTTCTTT.